These 25 T cell receptor beta chains were all obtained from the same sample, sequenced in a study of T-cell reconstitution after alpha-beta-depleted transplantation in children. Library preparation (for TCRbeta) was performed with unique molecular identifiers. TCRdb used MiXCR to reprocess the PCR reads, holding one entry per CDR3 protein. The sample lists fewer than 700,000 distinct CDR3 sequences, around 23% occurring once. The specimen was PBMCs, mostly from graft donor cells, collected 360 days after TCRalphabeta/CD19-depleted stem cell transplant. These receptors were collected from a boy younger than two who had a stem cell transplant for acute myeloid leukemia, so the T cells may come from the graft donor.

This clonotype showed up many times. This chain uses TRBV21-1 with TRBJ2-3; the table assigns TRBD1, which was not confirmed against the DNA. TRBV21-1 is listed as a pseudogene. The CDR3 length is 19 residues. The CDR3 protein is CASSKLQIVRQGPADTQYF. CDR3 DNA: TGTGCCAGCAGCAAACTCCAGATCGTGAGACAGGGACCGGCGGATACGCAGTATTTT.

This clonotype has at least ten counts. This chain joins TRBV5-6 and TRBJ2-3, with D hard to call. Looked up from germline, CDR1 is SGHDT and CDR2 is YYEEEE. Trimming removed 1 base from V and 3 bases from J, with 15 bases in between. The CDR3 totals 16 residues. The CDR3 reads CASSLNGILGTDTQYF. CDR3 bases: TGTGCCAGCAGCTTGAATGGGATTCTTGGGACAGATACGCAGTATTTT.

This sequence joins TRBV20-1 and TRBJ1-5; D is ambiguous. Germline values: CDR1 DFQATT, CDR2 SNEGSKA (reference sequence). The CDR3 covers 13 residues. Deletions cut 7 bases from V and 4 bases from J, with 14 bases between. The chain's CDR3 is CSVPRPGNQPQHF. The CDR3 DNA reads TGCAGTGTCCCCCGGCCGGGGAATCAGCCCCAGCATTTT.

J is TRBJ2-2 and V is TRBV28; D remains ambiguous. Germline V gene sequence: CDR1 MDHEN, CDR2 SYDVKM. V was cut by 2 bases and J by 8 bases, with 9 bases left in between. The CDR3 has 13 residues. The CDR3 region has the DNA TGTGCCAGCAGTTTAGAAGGTTTTGGGGAGCTGTTTTTT. As protein: CASSLEGFGELFF.

This clonotype has just a few counts. CDR3 coding DNA: TGTGCCAGCAGTGAAAGGGTAGGGGTAGGGGAGACCCAGTACTTC. Protein product: CASSERVGVGETQYF. The chain carries TRBV25-1 and TRBJ2-5; D possibly corresponds to TRBD1 (5 bases). The length of the CDR3 is 15 residues. In germline, CDR1 is MGHDK, CDR2 SYGVNS. V lost 2 bases and J 5 bases, leaving 15 bases between the germline ends. The whole variable domain, filled in from reference TRBV25-1 and TRBJ2-5, reads EADIYQTPRYLVIGTGKKITLECSQTMGHDKMYWYQQDPGMELHLIHYSYGVNSTEKGDLSSESTVSRIRTEHFPLTLESARPSHTSQYLCASSERVGVGETQYFGPGTRLLVL.

The genes are TRBV5-1 and TRBJ2-4; D is unresolved. CDR3 length: 13 amino acids. Germline CDR1 SGHRS, CDR2 YFSETQ. Trimming shortened V by 0 bases and J by 6 bases, and 7 bases separated the two germline ends. For the CDR3, the DNA is TGCGCCAGCAGCTTGGACAGCTTAAACATTCAGTACTTC. As protein: CASSLDSLNIQYF.

This clonotype has only a few counts. V gene TRBV4-1 combines with J gene TRBJ1-5; TRBD1 is a possible D gene (5 bases). The CDR3 runs to 15 residues. From germline, CDR1 is MGHRA and CDR2 YSYEKL. Trimming cost V 0 bases and J 6 bases, with 12 bases left between them. The CDR3 sequence: CASSQDRVSGQPQHF. CDR3 nucleotide sequence: TGCGCCAGCAGCCAAGACAGGGTTTCAGGTCAGCCCCAGCATTTT.

This clonotype was detected ten times or more. V usage is TRBV4-1 and J usage is TRBJ2-1, with D perhaps matching TRBD2 (5 bases). The V end was cut by 0 bases, the J end by 9 bases, with 9 bases between. Germline V gene data show CDR1 as MGHRA and CDR2 as YSYEKL. This CDR3 is built from 13 residues. CDR3 loop: CASSQEGVGEQFF. CDR3 nucleotide sequence: TGCGCCAGCAGCCAAGAGGGAGTAGGTGAGCAGTTCTTC.

This clonotype has at least ten counts. The chain is built from TRBV10-2 and TRBJ2-5; 11 nucleotides match TRBD2. CDR3 length equals 15 residues. Germline lookup yields CDR1 WSHSY and CDR2 SAAADI. Trimming removed 11 bases from V and 1 base from J; junction bases left unmatched: 9. This CDR3 is CAAIASGGRQETQYF. The CDR3 coding sequence is TGCGCCGCGATTGCTAGCGGGGGGCGCCAAGAGACCCAGTACTTC.

This chain links TRBV7-8 with TRBJ2-7; D gene ambiguous. Per the germline V gene, CDR1 is SGHVS and CDR2 is FQNEAQ. This CDR3 comprises 14 residues. V was shortened by 3 bases and J by 2 bases, with 11 bases between the two germline ends. The CDR3 DNA follows: TGTGCCAGCAGCTTTAGAGACTTTACCTACGAGCAGTACGTC. This sequence encodes CASSFRDFTYEQYV.

This clonotype was picked up a small number of times. The V call is TRBV15, the J call TRBJ1-2; D might be TRBD1 (6 bases). The V gene lost 0 bases and the J gene lost 3 bases, with 14 bases spanning the gap. CDR3 size: 16 residues. Germline V gene lookup returns CDR1 LNHNV and CDR2 YYDKDF (reference sequence). This CDR3 is CATSRDPRGGYYGYTF. Here the CDR3 DNA reads TGTGCCACCAGCAGAGATCCCAGGGGAGGATACTATGGCTACACCTTC.

The chain couples TRBV7-9 to TRBJ2-7; 10 bases fit TRBD2. Trimming cost V 2 bases and J 3 bases; bases outside gene matches: 1. Germline values: CDR1 SEHNR, CDR2 FQNEAQ (reference sequence). This CDR3 region has 14 residues. This chain's CDR3 is CASSLLAGDYEQYF. The CDR3 DNA sequence: TGTGCCAGCAGCTTACTAGCGGGGGACTACGAGCAGTACTTC.

This clonotype was counted many times. The V gene is TRBV3-1, the J gene TRBJ2-1, with 11 bases identical to TRBD2. Germline V gene lookup returns CDR1 LGHDT and CDR2 YNNKEL (reference sequence). The CDR3 length is 19 residues. J was trimmed by 3 bases and V by 1 base; bases with no gene match: 11. CDR3: CASSQGNLAGGSDYNEQFF. The CDR3 DNA sequence: TGTGCCAGCAGCCAAGGAAATCTAGCGGGGGGAAGCGACTACAATGAGCAGTTCTTC.

The chain combines TRBV6-6 with TRBJ2-5; 8 bases map to TRBD1. The CDR3 has 13 residues. Germline V gene data show CDR1 as MNHNY and CDR2 as SVGAGI (reference sequence). V lost 5 bases, J lost 10 bases, and 9 bases stayed unmatched. CDR3 in amino acids: CASSPGQGKDQYF. The CDR3 bases are TGTGCCAGCAGTCCCGGACAGGGAAAGGACCAGTACTTC.

This clonotype appeared a few times. This rearrangement joins TRBV12-3 or TRBV12-4 to TRBJ2-7; 8 bases map to TRBD1. With V trimmed by 1 base and J by 1 base, 12 bases remained unmatched. The CDR3 has 18 residues. In DNA, the CDR3 is TGTGCCAGCAGTTTAGGAGGAACAACCGGGACAGGTTCCTACGAGCAGTACTTC. Translated, it gives CASSLGGTTGTGSYEQYF.

This clonotype was counted at least ten times. V and J are TRBV20-1 and TRBJ2-7, with D possibly TRBD2 on 5 matching bases. Germline CDR1 and CDR2: DFQATT and SNEGSKA (reference sequence). The CDR3 runs 17 residues. V lost 3 bases to trimming and J lost 2 bases, with 23 bases between them. CDR3 in DNA: TGCAGTGCTAGGGGAGCGACCGGTAGGCCCGCACCCTACGAGCAGTACTTC. Translation: CSARGATGRPAPYEQYF.

Turning to this clonotype: Given a much more abundant clone one base away, this may be a read error. The chain links TRBV6-2 or TRBV6-3 to TRBJ1-6; the D is unclear. This CDR3 has 13 residues. The ends were cut back, 8 bases at V and 4 bases at J, with 9 bases in the middle. The V gene's germline CDR1 is MNHEY and CDR2 SVGEGT. The DNA for the CDR3 is TGTGCCAGCGTAGGGTGGTATAATTCACCCCTCCACTTT. Translating gives CASVGWYNSPLHF.

This clonotype was recorded only once. The genes are TRBV5-1 and TRBJ1-1; 9 bases map to TRBD1. This CDR3 region has 17 residues. CDR1 and CDR2 from the germline V gene are SGHRS and YFSETQ. Trimming cost V 4 bases and J 6 bases; bases outside gene matches: 16. The CDR3 sequence is CASSGQGLGSIVAEAFF. CDR3 nucleotides: TGCGCCAGCAGCGGACAGGGGTTGGGATCAATCGTTGCTGAAGCTTTCTTT. Complete variable domain (other parts from reference TRBV5-1 and TRBJ1-1): KAGVTQTPRYLIKTRGQQVTLSCSPISGHRSVSWYQQTPGQGLQFLFEYFSETQRNKGNFPGRFSGRQFSNSRSEMNVSTLELGDSALYLCASSGQGLGSIVAEAFFGQGTRLTVV.

V and J are TRBV7-2 and TRBJ1-1, with D perhaps matching TRBD1 (5 bases). Germline loops: CDR1 SGHTA, CDR2 FQGNSA. V was trimmed by 4 bases and J by 4 bases, leaving 22 bases between them. The CDR3 spans 17 residues. The CDR3 region is CASSSRNSGQWPTEAFF. In nucleotides, the CDR3 is TGTGCCAGCAGCTCACGAAATTCAGGGCAGTGGCCCACTGAAGCTTTCTTT.

This clonotype was observed many times. The rearrangement uses TRBV5-1 and TRBJ2-1; a weak D match, TRBD1 (6 bases). The ends were cut back, 4 bases at V and 6 bases at J, with 20 bases in the middle. Germline CDR1 reads SGHRS; CDR2 reads YFSETQ. CDR3 length: 16 residues. CDR3 protein: CASSERSDRSSNEQFF. The CDR3 coding sequence is TGCGCCAGCAGCGAAAGATCCGACAGGAGTAGCAATGAGCAGTTCTTC.

This clonotype was seen more than once but under ten times. The rearrangement joins TRBV12-3 or TRBV12-4 to TRBJ1-6, with 10 nucleotides matching TRBD1. This CDR3 is 15 amino acids long. V was clipped by 3 bases and J by 10 bases; unmatched bases: 6. CDR3 DNA: TGTGCCAGCAGTTTTAAGGACAGGGGGAGATCACCCCTCCACTTT. Amino acid sequence: CASSFKDRGRSPLHF.

The table lists this clonotype with a few counts. J is TRBJ1-1 and V is TRBV11-2; a possible D gene is TRBD1 (6 bases). CDR1 and CDR2 from the germline V gene are SGHAT and FQNNGV. V shed 5 bases and J shed 8 bases, with 21 bases lying between them. This CDR3 is built from 15 residues. CDR3: CASSLITVGTTEAFF. CDR3 in DNA: TGTGCCAGCAGCCTCATTACCGTGGGGACAACCGAAGCTTTCTTT.

There are a few counts of this clonotype. The V call is TRBV15, the J call TRBJ2-2, with D tentatively TRBD1 (6 bases). The CDR3 consists of 16 residues. The V end lost 4 bases, the J end lost 2 bases, and 14 bases lay between the germline ends. CDR1 is LNHNV, CDR2 YYDKDF, per germline (reference sequence). CDR3 nucleotide sequence: TGTGCCACCAGCACGTGGGACACCGTAAACACCGGGGAGCTGTTTTTT. Translation: CATSTWDTVNTGELFF.

This clonotype was recorded many times. The rearrangement joins TRBV20-1 to TRBJ2-7, with 8 bases identical to TRBD2. This CDR3 has 15 amino acids. With V trimmed by 2 bases and J by 0 bases, 6 bases remained unmatched. Germline V CDR1 and CDR2: DFQATT, SNEGSKA (reference sequence). The CDR3 DNA reads TGCAGTGCTAGACGTCTAGCGGGTAGCTCCTACGAGCAGTACGTC. It codes for CSARRLAGSSYEQYV.

The rearrangement links TRBV7-2 to TRBJ2-7, with 9 bases identical to TRBD1. CDR3 length: 13 amino acids. Germline lookup yields CDR1 SGHTA and CDR2 FQGNSA. Trimming removed 5 bases from V and 12 bases from J; junction bases left unmatched: 11. CDR3 nucleotides: TGTGCCAGCAGCCCCCAACCCCGGGACAGGGTGTACGTC. Residues: CASSPQPRDRVYV.